These T cell receptor beta chains were read from a single sample in a study of patients and donors after allogeneic stem cell transplantation. TCRdb fed the RT-PCR reads into MiXCR, producing one record per CDR3 protein. Among roughly 230,000 distinct CDR3 sequences listed, 13% to 15% were seen once. Sequences were obtained from blood, either unsorted or a sorted T cell fraction (not recorded which). These receptors were collected from a human donor who was either an allogeneic HSCT recipient or a stem cell or donor lymphocyte infusion donor (not recorded which). It is not recorded whose cells these are; they may come from a transplant donor. Both conserved end residues are part of each CDR3. The D gene is left open where the match is weak. Some rows mark clone size as missing; the rest say once, few, many or name a class of expanded clone.

TRBD2 many TRBJ2-7 TRBV10-3 CAISVGLALEQYF TGTGCCATCAGTGTTGGACTAGCGCTCGAGCAGTACTTC
TRBD2 NA TRBJ2-1 TRBV19 CASSIGPLADYNEQFF TGTGCCAGTAGTATCGGACCTCTAGCGGATTACAATGAGCAGTTCTTC
NA few TRBJ2-5 TRBV15 CATSSSQAEETQYF TGTGCCACCAGCAGCTCACAAGCCGAAGAGACCCAGTACTTC
NA NA TRBJ1-4 TRBV5-1 CTSSLDTGLGEKLFF TGCACCAGCAGCTTGGATACAGGCCTGGGTGAAAAACTGTTTTTT
TRBD2 NA TRBJ2-1 TRBV6-1 CASSVLAGSYNEQFF TGTGCCAGCAGTGTCCTAGCGGGATCCTACAATGAGCAGTTCTTC
NA NA TRBJ1-2 TRBV6-5 CASSYGGSPRYSYGYTF TGTGCCAGCAGTTACGGGGGCAGTCCCAGGTATAGCTATGGCTACACCTTC
TRBD2 NA TRBJ2-1 TRBV18 CASSPWTSGVNEQFF TGTGCCAGCTCACCATGGACTAGCGGGGTCAATGAGCAGTTCTTC
NA few TRBJ2-1 TRBV6-1 CASRSDYPKKDEQFF TGTGCCAGCAGAAGCGACTACCCCAAGAAGGATGAGCAGTTCTTC
NA many TRBJ2-7 TRBV4-2 CASSQEWEQTYEQYF TGTGCCAGCAGCCAAGAGTGGGAGCAAACCTACGAGCAGTACTTC
NA NA TRBJ1-2 TRBV18 CASSPPPVSNYGYTF TGTGCCAGCTCACCACCTCCAGTATCTAACTATGGCTACACCTTC
NA NA TRBJ2-7 TRBV7-2 CASSLRRSYEQYF TGTGCCAGCAGCTTAAGGCGGTCCTACGAGCAGTACTTC
NA few TRBJ1-1 TRBV7-9 CASSAAAGKSTEAFF TGTGCCAGCAGCGCCGCTGCAGGGAAAAGCACTGAAGCTTTCTTT
TRBD1 NA TRBJ2-7 TRBV7-2 CASSDQTGAFHEQYF TGTGCCAGCAGCGACCAGACAGGGGCGTTCCACGAGCAGTACTTC
NA many TRBJ1-4 TRBV7-8 CASSVRSEKLFF TGTGCCAGCAGCGTAAGAAGTGAAAAACTGTTTTTT
NA NA TRBJ1-5 TRBV7-2 CASSLVQNQPQHF TGTGCCAGCAGCTTAGTGCAAAATCAGCCCCAGCATTTT
NA NA TRBJ2-2 TRBV20-1 CSANVGNTGELFF TGCAGTGCTAATGTAGGGAACACCGGGGAGCTGTTTTTT
TRBD2 NA TRBJ2-1 TRBV9 CASSAHVAGGEQFF TGTGCCAGCAGCGCCCATGTAGCGGGAGGTGAGCAGTTCTTC
NA NA TRBJ1-1 TRBV7-2 CASSASVSTEAFF TGTGCCAGCAGCGCCAGCGTGAGCACTGAAGCTTTCTTT
NA NA TRBJ1-5 TRBV20-1 CSAKPQHTFNQPQHF TGCAGTGCTAAGCCGCAGCATACTTTCAATCAGCCCCAGCATTTT
NA NA TRBJ2-7 TRBV14 CASSQQGTVLGEQYF TGTGCCAGCAGCCAACAGGGAACCGTGTTGGGCGAGCAGTACTTC
NA NA TRBJ1-1 TRBV6-1 CASSEILGGGTEAFF TGTGCCAGCAGTGAAATCCTTGGTGGTGGAACTGAAGCTTTCTTT
NA many TRBJ2-7 TRBV28 CASSPSRDIYEQYF TGTGCCAGCAGTCCGTCCCGGGACATCTACGAGCAGTACTTC
TRBD1 few TRBJ1-5 TRBV7-8 CASSLGDRGTNQPQHF TGTGCCAGCAGCTTAGGGGACAGGGGTACCAATCAGCCCCAGCATTTT
TRBD2 NA TRBJ2-4 TRBV28 CATRGRGKNIQYF TGTGCCACCCGAGGGAGGGGCAAAAACATTCAGTACTTC
NA many TRBJ1-5 TRBV7-8 CASSLTSGGRSQPQHF TGTGCCAGCAGCCTAACAAGCGGGGGTCGGTCTCAGCCCCAGCATTTT
TRBD1 NA TRBJ1-6 TRBV28 CASSLGQGATYNSPLHF TGTGCCAGCAGTTTGGGACAGGGGGCGACCTATAATTCACCCCTCCACTTT
NA many TRBJ2-7 TRBV5-1 CASSLERSSYEQYF TGCGCCAGCAGCTTGGAAAGGAGCTCCTACGAGCAGTACTTC
TRBD1 NA TRBJ2-1 TRBV5-1 CASSVQGVSYNEQFF TGCGCCAGCAGCGTACAGGGGGTGTCCTACAATGAGCAGTTCTTC
NA NA TRBJ2-5 TRBV18 CASSPPKLKDRETQYF TGTGCCAGCTCACCACCTAAACTCAAGGACCGGGAGACCCAGTACTTC
NA few TRBJ1-5 TRBV7-6 CASSLAAGSQPQHF TGTGCCAGCAGCTTAGCCGCAGGTAGTCAGCCCCAGCATTTT
TRBD2 NA TRBJ2-1 TRBV5-6 CASSFPGGSYNEQFF TGTGCCAGCAGCTTTCCGGGGGGCTCCTACAATGAGCAGTTCTTC
NA few TRBJ1-1 TRBV3-1 CASSHILCRWTFF TGTGCCAGCAGCCATATTTTATGTAGGTGGACTTTCTTT
NA few TRBJ1-1 TRBV2 CASRGDRGNTEAFF TGTGCCAGTCGAGGCGACAGAGGTAACACTGAAGCTTTCTTT
TRBD2 many TRBJ2-3 TRBV3-1 CASSQGLAGVDTQYF TGTGCCAGCAGTCAGGGACTAGCGGGAGTTGATACGCAGTATTTT
NA NA TRBJ1-1 TRBV5-1 CASSLELGGDNGAFF TGCGCCAGCAGCTTGGAGTTGGGTGGGGACAACGGGGCTTTCTTT
NA NA TRBJ2-7 TRBV20-1 CSATRDLTYEQYF TGCAGTGCTACTCGGGACTTAACCTACGAGCAGTACTTC
NA NA TRBJ1-1 TRBV5-1 CASRFGSDTEAFF TGCGCCAGCAGGTTTGGGTCCGACACTGAAGCTTTCTTT
TRBD1 NA TRBJ2-5 TRBV12-5 CASGLGTGNDPQETQYF TGTGCTAGTGGTTTGGGGACAGGGAACGACCCTCAAGAGACCCAGTACTTC
NA few TRBJ2-1 TRBV7-2 CASSLSEHNEQFF TGTGCCAGCAGCTTATCGGAACACAATGAGCAGTTCTTC
NA few TRBJ2-3 TRBV5-1 CASRTLRGVGEDTQYF TGCGCCAGCAGGACCTTGCGTGGGGTCGGGGAAGATACGCAGTATTTT
TRBD1 few TRBJ1-1 TRBV20-1 CSARQGAAEAFF TGCAGTGCTAGACAGGGGGCCGCTGAAGCTTTCTTT
TRBD2 many TRBJ2-3 TRBV20-1 CSARSLAGGSEDTQYF TGCAGTGCTAGATCACTAGCGGGGGGGTCCGAAGATACGCAGTATTTT
NA NA TRBJ1-4 TRBV20-1 CSADTGTLNEKLFF TGCAGTGCTGACACCGGGACGCTAAATGAAAAACTGTTTTTT
TRBD2 NA TRBJ2-1 TRBV10-3 CAISGGLAGGTNEQFF TGTGCCATCAGTGGCGGACTAGCGGGGGGGACGAATGAGCAGTTCTTC